These 20 T cell receptor beta chains originate from one sample sequenced in a study of regulatory T cells in long-lasting Graves disease. The time point is: newly diagnosed GD, antithyroid drugs for less than 3 months. Construction of the TCR library relied on RNA isolated from PBMCs. TCR beta libraries were built with iRepertoire HTBI primers and Arm-PCR of CDR3 regions. Each CDR3 protein gets one entry after TCRdb re-called the multiplex PCR reads with MiXCR. The sample comprises a few hundred thousand distinct CDR3 sequences, approximately 15% of which are singletons, and about 15% rests with the top ten. This sample also appeared in a second study, on T cells in Graves' hyperthyroidism and ophthalmopathy.

The sequencing here drew on peripheral blood mononuclear cells (PBMCs), taken at new diagnosis, from a patient treated with antithyroid drugs. These receptors were obtained from a woman in her fifties or sixties with Graves disease.

The genes are TRBV7-9 and TRBJ2-7, with D perhaps TRBD1 or TRBD2 (5 bases each). The V gene lost 4 bases and the J gene lost 3 bases, with 16 bases spanning the gap. The CDR3 extends over 15 amino acids. The germline CDR1 and CDR2 sequences are SEHNR and FQNEAQ (reference sequence). The CDR3 is CASSSAPGRYYEQYF. The CDR3 DNA sequence: TGTGCCAGCAGCTCAGCTCCGGGACGTTACTACGAGCAGTACTTC.

This clonotype has more than one count but fewer than ten. The chain is built from TRBV9 and TRBJ2-1, with D unresolved. With 4 bases removed from V and 6 bases from J, the gap between germline ends came to 11 bases. This CDR3 region has 13 residues. Germline CDR1 is SGDLS and CDR2 is YYNGEE. The CDR3 region is CASSHPHRNEQFF. The DNA for the CDR3 is TGTGCCAGCAGCCACCCCCACCGCAATGAGCAGTTCTTC.

This clonotype was counted many times. The chain is built from TRBV27 and TRBJ1-1; 7 bases are shared with TRBD1. The CDR3 totals 14 residues. Trimming removed 6 bases from V and 2 bases from J; junction bases left unmatched: 6. CDR1 and CDR2 from the germline V gene are MNHEY and SMNVEV (reference sequence). In nucleotides, the CDR3 is TGTGCCAGCAGCCCAGGGGGATACAACACTGAAGCTTTCTTT. It codes for CASSPGGYNTEAFF.

This clonotype came up many times. V and J are TRBV11-2 and TRBJ1-2; 10 positions agree with TRBD1. V dropped 10 bases and J dropped 8; count of bases not matched to a gene: 4. The V gene's germline CDR1 is SGHAT and CDR2 FQNNGV. The CDR3 spans 11 residues. The chain's CDR3 is CATGTGEGYTF. The CDR3 coding sequence is TGTGCCACCGGGACAGGGGAAGGCTACACCTTC.

This clonotype was seen many times. Here the CDR3 reads CASNVRTRLRSTDTQYF. For the CDR3, the DNA is TGTGCCAGCAATGTACGGACGAGGCTTAGAAGCACAGATACGCAGTATTTT. The chain carries TRBV6-7 and TRBJ2-3; D not certain. TRBV6-7 belongs to the ORF category, with a function that is uncertain. The CDR3 is 17 amino acids. V was pared by 7 bases and J by 0 bases, with 20 bases between.

This clonotype was found many times. The rearrangement joins TRBV18 to TRBJ1-5; no reliable D call. The CDR3 runs 15 residues. Germline V gene sequence: CDR1 KGHSH, CDR2 LQKENI. The V gene lost 1 base and the J gene lost 0 bases, with 7 bases spanning the gap. The CDR3 region is CASSPRQDSNQPQHF. The CDR3 nucleotides read TGTGCCAGCTCACCACGGCAGGATAGCAATCAGCCCCAGCATTTT.

This clonotype came up many times. This rearrangement joins TRBV3-1 to TRBJ2-7; 10 nucleotides agree with TRBD2. Trimming at V came to 4 bases and at J to 3 bases, leaving 3 bases not matched to a gene. Germline V CDR1 and CDR2: LGHDT, YNNKEL (reference sequence). The CDR3 runs to 14 residues. The CDR3 spells CASSRTSGSYEQYF. As DNA, the CDR3 is TGTGCCAGCAGCCGGACTAGCGGAAGCTACGAGCAGTACTTC.

This clonotype was picked up many times. CDR3 nucleotide sequence: TGTGCCAGCAGCCAAGGGGCGGGGCAGGGGGCCCTCGAGCAGTACTTC. It encodes CASSQGAGQGALEQYF. The chain recombines TRBV3-1 with TRBJ2-7; 8 bases line up with TRBD1. Trimming cost V 1 base and J 6 bases; bases outside gene matches: 11. This CDR3 comprises 16 residues. Germline V gene data show CDR1 as LGHDT and CDR2 as YNNKEL (reference sequence).

This clonotype was detected ten times or more. In DNA, the CDR3 is TGTGCCAGCAGTGGCGGCCCACCTATGACAGGGAAGGAGGATCAGCCCCAGCATTTT. This gives the protein CASSGGPPMTGKEDQPQHF. The J gene is TRBJ1-5, the V gene TRBV2; 7 positions agree with TRBD1. Per germline, CDR1 SNHLY and CDR2 FYNNEI. CDR3 length: 19 amino acids. Losses at the gene ends were 4 bases for V and 5 bases for J; bases not matched to a gene: 20. Based on the CDR3 plus reference TRBV2 and TRBJ1-5, the full variable domain is EPEVTQTPSHQVTQMGQEVILRCVPISNHLYFYWYRQILGQKVEFLVSFYNNEISEKSEIFDDQFSVERPDGSNFTLKIRSTKLEDSAMYFCASSGGPPMTGKEDQPQHFGDGTRLSIL.

This clonotype was seen only a few times. The genes are TRBV5-4 and TRBJ1-4; 7 positions agree with TRBD1. CDR1 is SGHNT and CDR2 is YYREEE in the germline V gene (reference sequence). Germline trimming cut 3 bases from V and 4 bases from J; bases unmatched to any gene: 6. The CDR3 extends over 15 amino acids. The chain's CDR3 is CASSSAGQYNEKLFF. CDR3 nucleotide sequence: TGTGCCAGCAGCTCGGCGGGACAGTATAATGAAAAACTGTTTTTT.

The chain carries TRBV18 and TRBJ2-3; possibly TRBD2 for D (7 bases). The V and J ends lost 3 bases and 0 bases respectively, with 10 bases between them. The CDR3 totals 15 residues. Looked up from germline, CDR1 is KGHSH and CDR2 is LQKENI. The CDR3 loop is CASSPEGGSTDTQYF. In DNA form, the CDR3 reads TGTGCCAGCTCACCCGAGGGGGGGAGCACAGATACGCAGTATTTT.

Only one count was recorded for this clonotype. Germline is not matched at one junction end, which may reflect a read error. Here the CDR3 reads CASSLTRSQDF. CDR3 DNA sequence: TGTGCCAGCAGCTTGACGCGCTCACAAGACTTC. This chain connects TRBV11-2 to TRBJ1-2; unclear D gene. CDR3 size: 11 residues. The germline V gene has CDR1 SGHAT and CDR2 FQNNGV.

This clonotype was counted ten times or more. This rearrangement joins TRBV28 to TRBJ2-5; 12 bases match TRBD1. CDR3 size: 18 residues. V lost 8 bases, J lost 1 base, and 14 bases stayed unmatched. Germline V gene data show CDR1 as MDHEN and CDR2 as SYDVKM. CDR3 in amino acids: CASSWGQGALTPQETQYF. In DNA, the CDR3 is TGTGCCAGCTCATGGGGACAGGGGGCCCTGACCCCCCAAGAGACCCAGTACTTC.

The chain recombines TRBV7-6 with TRBJ2-2; a weak D match, TRBD1 (7 bases). This CDR3 is built from 19 residues. Deletions cut 1 base from V and 0 bases from J, with 18 bases between. Germline CDR1 reads SGHVS; CDR2 reads FNYEAQ. CDR3 in DNA: TGTGCCAGCAGCTTAGAGGTGCAGGGGGGATTCGCGAACACCGGGGAGCTGTTTTTT. Translated, it gives CASSLEVQGGFANTGELFF.

The V and J genes are TRBV2 and TRBJ2-2; D is unclear. CDR3 length: 15 amino acids. Germline V gives CDR1 SNHLY, CDR2 FYNNEI. V shed 1 base and J shed 2 bases, with 8 bases lying between them. The CDR3 DNA sequence: TGTGCCAGCAGTGAAGGGACGGCTAACACCGGGGAGCTGTTTTTT. It encodes CASSEGTANTGELFF.

This clonotype was observed a handful of times. The chain joins TRBV7-6 to TRBJ1-2; TRBD1 matches at 9 bases. Germline V lookup: CDR1 SGHVS, CDR2 FNYEAQ. V shed 5 bases, J shed 7 bases, and the junction held 8 bases outside the gene matches. CDR3 length: 14 amino acids. In DNA, the CDR3 is TGTGCCAGCAGCCTAACTACAGGGGGCGGTGGCTACACCTTC. Amino acids: CASSLTTGGGGYTF. Combining the CDR3 with reference TRBV7-6 and TRBJ1-2 gives the whole variable domain GAGVSQSPRYKVTKRGQDVALRCDPISGHVSLYWYRQALGQGPEFLTYFNYEAQQDKSGLPNDRFSAERPEGSISTLTIQRTEQRDSAMYRCASSLTTGGGGYTFGSGTRLTVV.

This clonotype was picked up a small number of times. The chain combines TRBV29-1 with TRBJ2-3; no clear D gene. The CDR3 is made up of 12 amino acids. V was cut by 3 bases and J by 2 bases, with 6 bases left in between. Germline values: CDR1 SQVTM, CDR2 ANQGSEA. The CDR3 region has the DNA TGCAGCGTTGAGAAGTTCACAGATACGCAGTATTTT. Its protein product is CSVEKFTDTQYF.

This chain connects TRBV18 to TRBJ2-5; D is possibly TRBD1 (5 bases). This CDR3 has 14 amino acids. Trimming cost V 6 bases and J 1 base, with 12 bases left between them. In germline, CDR1 is KGHSH, CDR2 LQKENI. DNA of the CDR3: TGTGCCAGCTCGATTCGACAGATCCAAGAGACCCAGTACTTC. It translates to CASSIRQIQETQYF.

The chain employs TRBV6-1 and TRBJ2-7, with TRBD2 identical over 12 bases. There are 14 residues in the CDR3. Germline lookup yields CDR1 MNHNS and CDR2 SASEGT. The junction had 9 bases not matched to a gene; V was cut back by 8 bases and J by 7 bases. CDR3 loop: CASGYPGLAGEQYF. The DNA of the CDR3 is TGTGCCAGCGGGTACCCTGGACTAGCGGGGGAGCAGTACTTC.

Many counts were recorded for this clonotype. This chain links TRBV2 with TRBJ2-7; D is undetermined. Germline V gene lookup returns CDR1 SNHLY and CDR2 FYNNEI. Trimming took off 7 bases at V and 2 bases at J, with 15 bases between the two ends. This CDR3 region has 14 residues. CDR3 sequence reads: CASKRRTETYEQYF. The DNA of the CDR3 is TGTGCCAGCAAAAGGAGAACCGAGACCTACGAGCAGTACTTC.